Sequencing of this T cell receptor beta chain was carried out in a study of identical twins. The length of the CDR3 is 16 residues. Germline V gene sequence: CDR1 SGHTA, CDR2 FQGNSA. V was clipped by 2 bases and J by 8 bases; unmatched bases: 14. In the case of this clonotype: What it binds is unknown.

Study-wide results and caveats: Among monozygotic twins, out-of-frame TCR alpha sharing exceeded what models predicted. The abundant beta clonotypes from cord blood had fewer insertions, and memory repertoires had none of this.

Through template switching, a universal primer site was introduced, and the cDNA contained unique molecular identifiers. TCRdb re-called the 5' RACE reads through MiXCR, storing one row per CDR3 protein. Of about 500,000 distinct CDR3 sequences in the sample, approximately 15% were seen once. This same sample was also part of a study on yellow fever vaccine responses in identical twins. According to that study: The authors reported partly convergent, partly personalized vaccine responses in identical twins.

The sequence was collected from a woman between 18 and 29 years old in good health. Sequencing used CD4+ T cells sorted from blood. V gene TRBV7-2 combines with J gene TRBJ1-2; 7 bases are shared with TRBD1. CDR3 nucleotides: TGTGCCAGCAGCTTAATGACAGGGTCCGTGTTCGAAGGCTACACCTTC. This gives the protein CASSLMTGSVFEGYTF.